This T cell receptor (beta chain) was recovered during a study of shared clonotypes between healthy human individuals. Study-wide context: Researchers assigned three CD4 naive, three CD4 memory, two CD8 naive and one CD8 memory plate to each donor.

The sample holds one count of this clone. Antigen: not known. One end of the junction does not line up with germline, which may come from a read error. Assay: immunoSEQ multiplex PCR; the TCRdb copy retains only in-frame clones and omits some. The sample records about 990,000 clones, more than 75% being singletons. The CDR3 has 12 amino acids. Germline lookup yields CDR1 MDHEN and CDR2 SYDVKM. Study results and limitations: Relative to clonotypes present in all four donors, those not shared had lower generation probabilities.

This clonotype was obtained from a man in his late teens or twenties in good health. Some clones in this sample may be carry-over from other donors' samples. The sequenced sample consisted of memory CD4+ T cells from PBMCs. Subset indicated: CD45RA-negative fraction. This chain joins TRBV28 and TRBJ1-1, with D perhaps TRBD1 (5 bases). The DNA for the CDR3 is TGTGCCAGCAGTAATCGGTTGACCAGGGTGGGATTT. This codes for CASSNRLTRVGF.